Included here is one T cell receptor (beta chain) sequence, with context. This entry is derived from a study of blood T cell repertoires in COVID-19. Study context: From T cells, B-cell-depleted T cells, or PBMCs came the material, which was cDNA or gDNA.

Original processing methods: It was from reference gene primer amplification that nucleated cell counts were estimated. Produced via immunoSEQ multiplex PCR; TCRdb's table is partial and in-frame only. The DNA gave D and trimming, while V, J and clone size come from that table. The table has 96,000 or so clones, more than 90% seen once. The V end lost 4 bases, the J end lost 0 bases, and 6 bases lay between the germline ends. The CDR3 runs 14 residues. Germline assignment: CDR1 SGHVS and CDR2 FQNEAQ. This TCR derives from a man between 60 and 70 years old with acute or convalescent COVID-19. The chain recombines TRBV7-8 with TRBJ2-2, with unresolved D. Sequencing used peripheral blood. Written as DNA, the CDR3 is TGTGCCAGCAGCTACTCCTCGAACACCGGGGAGCTGTTTTTT. It is translated as CASSYSSNTGELFF.